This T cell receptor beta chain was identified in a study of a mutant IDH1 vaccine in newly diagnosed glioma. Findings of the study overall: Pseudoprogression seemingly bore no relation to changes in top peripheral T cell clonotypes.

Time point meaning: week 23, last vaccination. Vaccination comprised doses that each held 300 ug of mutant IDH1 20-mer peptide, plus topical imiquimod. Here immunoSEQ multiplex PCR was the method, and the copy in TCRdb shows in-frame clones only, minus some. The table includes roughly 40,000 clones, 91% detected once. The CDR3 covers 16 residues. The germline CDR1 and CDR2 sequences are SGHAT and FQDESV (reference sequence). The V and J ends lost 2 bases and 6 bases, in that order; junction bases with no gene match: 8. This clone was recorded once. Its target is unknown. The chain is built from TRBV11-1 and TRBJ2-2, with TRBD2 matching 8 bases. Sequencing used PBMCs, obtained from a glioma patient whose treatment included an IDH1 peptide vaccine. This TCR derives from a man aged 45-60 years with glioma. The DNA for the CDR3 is TGTGCCAGCAGCTTAAAACGGAGCGGGAGATCCGGGGAGCTGTTTTTT. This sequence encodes CASSLKRSGRSGELFF. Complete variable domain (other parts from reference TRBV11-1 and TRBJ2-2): EAEVAQSPRYKITEKSQAVAFWCDPISGHATLYWYRQILGQGPELLVQFQDESVVDDSQLPKDRFSAERLKGVDSTLKIQPAELGDSAMYLCASSLKRSGRSGELFFGEGSRLTVL.